The T cell receptor beta chain described here comes from a study of T cells in localized non-small cell lung cancer. Trimming took 0 bases from V and 8 from J, leaving 9 bases between them. Germline V gene lookup returns CDR1 GTSNPN and CDR2 SVGIG (reference sequence). The CDR3 has 12 residues. Libraries were prepared by immunoSEQ multiplex PCR; TCRdb keeps only in-frame clonotypes and omits some of them. The sample holds around 130,000 clones, more than 80% seen once. The chain combines TRBV30 with TRBJ2-3, with a tentative D call TRBD2 (5 bases). The TCR originated in an older female donor with stage I lung adenocarcinoma. Source: peripheral blood, taken before any cancer treatment. CDR3 sequence (DNA): TGTGCCTGGAGTGTACGGGGTCTTACGCAGTATTTT. Translated: CAWSVRGLTQYF. The full variable domain, its missing parts supplied by reference TRBV30 and TRBJ2-3, is SQTIHQWPATLVQPVGSPLSLECTVEGTSNPNLYWYRQAAGRGLQLLFYSVGIGQISSEVPQNLSASRPQDRQFILSSKKLLLSDSGFYLCAWSVRGLTQYFGPGTRLTVL.